The entry that follows covers one T cell receptor (beta chain) sequence. This likely stems from a read error, as it lies one base from a far larger clone. Indicated time point: before trial treatment. Nivolumab, ipilimumab, aspirin, low-dose cyclophosphamide and low-dose radiotherapy were all administered to the donors. cDNA synthesis used a TRAV/TRBV-specific primer set for both chains. TCR amplification ran 20 PCR cycles using constant-region and V-primer adapter primers. TCRdb fed the reads into MiXCR, producing one record per CDR3 protein. This sample carries more than 50,000 distinct CDR3 sequences, around 27% of them seen once, and the ten largest clones take approximately 5.7%. This CDR3 comprises 13 residues. Trimming took off 5 bases at V and 7 bases at J, with 15 bases between the two ends. Germline V gene sequence: CDR1 MNHNY, CDR2 SVGAGI (reference sequence). This sample is drawn from a study of low-dose radiotherapy and immunotherapy resistance in tumors. The overall study: Cohort 1 was given 0.5 Gy fractions every 2 weeks, 6.5 Gy in total.

This clonotype was sampled from a male donor with prostate cancer. Sequenced here: PBMCs, sampled before treatment. The V call is TRBV6-6, the J call TRBJ2-7, with no clear D. CDR3 loop: CASSDQPGNEQYF. In DNA form, the CDR3 reads TGTGCCAGCAGTGATCAGCCGGGCAATGAGCAGTACTTC.